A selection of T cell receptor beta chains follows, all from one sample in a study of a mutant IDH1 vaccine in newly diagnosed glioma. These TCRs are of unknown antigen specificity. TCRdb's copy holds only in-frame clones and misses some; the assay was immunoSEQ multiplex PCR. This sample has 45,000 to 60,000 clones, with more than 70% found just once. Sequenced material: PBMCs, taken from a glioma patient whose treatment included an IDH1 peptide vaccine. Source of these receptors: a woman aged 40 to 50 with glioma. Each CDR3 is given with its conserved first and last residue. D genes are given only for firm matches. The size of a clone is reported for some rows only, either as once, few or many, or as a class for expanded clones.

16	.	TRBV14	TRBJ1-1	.	TGTGCCAGCAGCCAAGATCTCGGCGAATTGAACACTGAAGCTTTCTTT	CASSQDLGELNTEAFF
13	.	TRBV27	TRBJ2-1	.	TGTGCCAGCAGTTTATCACTAGTCAATGAGCAGTTCTTC	CASSLSLVNEQFF
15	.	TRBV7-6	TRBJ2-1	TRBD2	TGTGCCAGCAGCTGGACTAGCGGGGCTTACAATGAGCAGTTCTTC	CASSWTSGAYNEQFF
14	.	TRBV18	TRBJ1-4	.	TGTGCCAGCTCAGTACAGGGCACGGCTGAAAAACTGTTTTTT	CASSVQGTAEKLFF
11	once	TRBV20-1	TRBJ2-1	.	TGCAGTGCTAGAGTGGACCATGAGCAGTTCTTC	CSARVDHEQFF
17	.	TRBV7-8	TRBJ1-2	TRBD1	TGTGCCAGCAGCTTAGGGAGGACTTCGGGACAGAACTATGGCTACACCTTC	CASSLGRTSGQNYGYTF
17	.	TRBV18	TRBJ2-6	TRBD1	TGTGCCAGCTCAGAACTGGGACAGGGTTCTGGGGCCAACGTCCTGACTTTC	CASSELGQGSGANVLTF
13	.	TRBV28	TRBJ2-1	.	TGTGCCAGCAGCACGAGAGGGCCGCATGAGCAGTTCTTC	CASSTRGPHEQFF
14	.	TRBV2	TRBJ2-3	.	TGTGCCAGCAGGTTCCGGCTGATAGCAGATACGCAGTATTTT	CASRFRLIADTQYF
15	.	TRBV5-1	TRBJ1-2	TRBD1	TGCGCCAGCAGCTTGTCGGGACAGGGCGGCTATGGCTACACCTTC	CASSLSGQGGYGYTF
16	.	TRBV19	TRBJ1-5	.	TGTGCCAGTAGAACCTCCAGGTCCGTAGGCAATCAGCCCCAGCATTTT	CASRTSRSVGNQPQHF
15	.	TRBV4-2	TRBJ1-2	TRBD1	TGTGCCAGCAGCCAAGAAACAGGGGGTAGCTATGGCTACACCTTC	CASSQETGGSYGYTF
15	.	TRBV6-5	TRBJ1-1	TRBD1	TGTGCCAGCAGTACCCGGGACAGATTGAACACTGAAGCTTTCTTT	CASSTRDRLNTEAFF
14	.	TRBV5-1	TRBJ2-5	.	TGCGCCAGCAGCTTTACTCAGGGTCGCGAGACCCAGTACTTC	CASSFTQGRETQYF
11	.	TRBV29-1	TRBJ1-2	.	TGCAGCGTCTATGACAGCTATGGCTACACCTTC	CSVYDSYGYTF
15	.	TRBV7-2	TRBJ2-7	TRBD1	TGTGCCAGCAGTCCAACTCAGGGGGCGCGCTACGAGCAGTACTTC	CASSPTQGARYEQYF
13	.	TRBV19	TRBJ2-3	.	TGTGCCAGTAGTGAACATAGCACAGATACGCAGTATTTT	CASSEHSTDTQYF
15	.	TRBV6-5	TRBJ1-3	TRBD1	TGTGCCAGCAGTTACACCGGGACAGCTGGAAACACCATATATTTT	CASSYTGTAGNTIYF
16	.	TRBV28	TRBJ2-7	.	TGTGCCAGCAAACCGGGCGACAGAAGGGGCTCCTACGAGCAGTACTTC	CASKPGDRRGSYEQYF
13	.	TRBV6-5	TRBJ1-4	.	TGTGCCAGCACTCGCATTGAGGGTGAAAAACTGTTTTTT	CASTRIEGEKLFF
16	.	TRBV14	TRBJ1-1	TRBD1	TGTGCCAGCAGCCAAAGGACAGGGGCTCGGAGCACTGAAGCTTTCTTT	CASSQRTGARSTEAFF
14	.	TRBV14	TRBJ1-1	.	TGTGCCAGCAGCCTGTCCGCGGAGAACACTGAAGCTTTCTTT	CASSLSAENTEAFF
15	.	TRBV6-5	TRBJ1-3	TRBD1	TGTGCCAGCATGAGGGACAGGTGGGGGGGAAACACCATATATTTT	CASMRDRWGGNTIYF
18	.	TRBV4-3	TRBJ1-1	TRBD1	TGCGCCAGCAGCCAAGGGCCCCGGACAGGGGGCTGGAACACTGAAGCTTTCTTT	CASSQGPRTGGWNTEAFF
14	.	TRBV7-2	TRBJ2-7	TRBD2	TGTGCCAGCAGCATACTAGCGTCTTCCTACGAGCAGTACTTC	CASSILASSYEQYF
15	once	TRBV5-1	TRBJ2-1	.	TGCGCCAGCAGCTTGGGTGGTAGGGACTACAATGAGCAGTTCTTC	CASSLGGRDYNEQFF
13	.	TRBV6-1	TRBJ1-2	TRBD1	TGTGCCAGCAGTGGGACAGGGAGCCATGGCTACACCTTC	CASSGTGSHGYTF
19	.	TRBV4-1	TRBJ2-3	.	TGCGCCAGCAGCCAAGTCACTTCGTCGCTCGGGAGAATCACAGATACGCAGTATTTT	CASSQVTSSLGRITDTQYF
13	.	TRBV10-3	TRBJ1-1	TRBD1	TGTGCCATTTCAGGGGGAGTGAACACTGAAGCTTTCTTT	CAISGGVNTEAFF
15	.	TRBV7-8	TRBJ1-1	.	TGTGCCAGCAGCTTAGTCGGTGGGGGAGGCACTGAAGCTTTCTTT	CASSLVGGGGTEAFF
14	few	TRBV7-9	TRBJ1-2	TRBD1	TGTGCCAGCAGCTCGACGGGGACAGGGATAAGCTACACCTTC	CASSSTGTGISYTF
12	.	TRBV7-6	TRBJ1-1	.	TGTGCCAGCAGCATTGCAGGGGATGAAGCTTTCTTT	CASSIAGDEAFF
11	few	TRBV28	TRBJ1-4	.	TGTGCCAGCAGTCCCAATGAAAAACTGTTTTTT	CASSPNEKLFF
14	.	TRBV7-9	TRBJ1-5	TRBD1	TGTGCCAGCAGCTTCGCAGGGGGCCATCAGCCCCAGCATTTT	CASSFAGGHQPQHF
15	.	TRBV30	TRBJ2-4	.	TGTGCCTGGAGTAAGACGGGACTAGCCAAAAACATTCAGTACTTC	CAWSKTGLAKNIQYF
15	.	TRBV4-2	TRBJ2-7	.	TGTGCCAGCAGCCAAGACAGGAGTCGGTCCTACGAGCAGTACTTC	CASSQDRSRSYEQYF
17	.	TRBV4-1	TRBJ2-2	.	TGCGCCAGCAGCCAAGGCTTGGGGGGAGGGGGCACCGGGGAGCTGTTTTTT	CASSQGLGGGGTGELFF
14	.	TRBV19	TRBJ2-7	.	TGTGCCAGTAGTAGGCAGGGGAGCTCCTACGAGCAGTACTTC	CASSRQGSSYEQYF
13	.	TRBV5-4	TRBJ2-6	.	TGTGCCAGCACCCGGGATGGGGCCAACGTCCTGACTTTC	CASTRDGANVLTF
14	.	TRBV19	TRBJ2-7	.	TGTGCCAGTAGTCCGTGGACAGTCTTGTACGAGCAGTACTTC	CASSPWTVLYEQYF
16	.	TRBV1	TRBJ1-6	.	TGCACCAGCAGACATAAGGGGGCGTGGGATAATTCACCCCTCCACTTT	CTSRHKGAWDNSPLHF
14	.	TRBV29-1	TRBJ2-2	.	TGCAGCGTCGCTACAGGGTATGGCACCGGGGAGCTGTTTTTT	CSVATGYGTGELFF
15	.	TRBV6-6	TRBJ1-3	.	TGTGCCAGCAGTTACGACCGATCCTCTGGAAACACCATATATTTT	CASSYDRSSGNTIYF
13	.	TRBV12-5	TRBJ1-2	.	TGTGCTAGTGGCCCAGGGACACACTATGGCTACACCTTC	CASGPGTHYGYTF
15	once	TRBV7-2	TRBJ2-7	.	TGTGCCAGCAGCTTATCTCCCTTTTATACCTACGAGCAGTACTTC	CASSLSPFYTYEQYF
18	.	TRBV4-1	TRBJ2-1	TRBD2	TGCGCCAGCAGCCAAGGAATACTGTCCAGCGGGAGAGGTAATGAGCAGTTCTTC	CASSQGILSSGRGNEQFF
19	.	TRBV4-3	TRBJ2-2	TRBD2	TGCGCCAGCAGCCAAGAGGGGCCTCCCACGGGGGGGCTGGGCGGGGAGCTGTTTTTT	CASSQEGPPTGGLGGELFF
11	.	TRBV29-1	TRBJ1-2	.	TGCAGCGTTGTTCGGGACTATGGCTACACCTTC	CSVVRDYGYTF
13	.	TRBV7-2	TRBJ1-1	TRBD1	TGTGCCAGCAGCCGACAGGGTCGGACTGAAGCTTTCTTT	CASSRQGRTEAFF
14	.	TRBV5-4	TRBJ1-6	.	TGTGCCAGCAGCTTAAGTAGTAGACCTTCACCCCTCCACTTT	CASSLSSRPSPLHF
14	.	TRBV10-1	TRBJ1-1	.	TGCGCCAGCAGTCGGTCCGGGGGCGGCACTGAAGCTTTCTTT	CASSRSGGGTEAFF
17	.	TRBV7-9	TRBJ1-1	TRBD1	TGTGCCAGCAGCTTAGGGCCCCCGACAGGGGGCGATACTGAAGCTTTCTTT	CASSLGPPTGGDTEAFF